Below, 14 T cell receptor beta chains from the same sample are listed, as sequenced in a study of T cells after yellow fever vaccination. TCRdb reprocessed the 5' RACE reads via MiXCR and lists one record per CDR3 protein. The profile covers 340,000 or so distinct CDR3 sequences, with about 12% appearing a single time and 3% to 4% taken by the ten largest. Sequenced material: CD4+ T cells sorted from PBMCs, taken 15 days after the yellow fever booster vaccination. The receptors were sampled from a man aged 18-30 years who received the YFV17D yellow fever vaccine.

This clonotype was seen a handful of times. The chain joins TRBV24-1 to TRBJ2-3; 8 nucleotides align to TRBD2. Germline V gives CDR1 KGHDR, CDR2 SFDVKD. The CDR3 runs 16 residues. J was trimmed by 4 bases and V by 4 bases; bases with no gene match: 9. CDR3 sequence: CATSEARGGRADTQYF. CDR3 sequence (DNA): TGTGCCACCAGTGAGGCCCGGGGGGGACGGGCAGATACGCAGTATTTT.

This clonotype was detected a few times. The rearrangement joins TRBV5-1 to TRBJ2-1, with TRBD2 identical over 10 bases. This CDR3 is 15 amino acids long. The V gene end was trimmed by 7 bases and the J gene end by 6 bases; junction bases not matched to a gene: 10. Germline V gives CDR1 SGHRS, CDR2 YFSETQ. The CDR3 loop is CASPGGLAGANEQFF. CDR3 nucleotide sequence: TGCGCCAGCCCAGGGGGGCTAGCGGGGGCCAATGAGCAGTTCTTC.

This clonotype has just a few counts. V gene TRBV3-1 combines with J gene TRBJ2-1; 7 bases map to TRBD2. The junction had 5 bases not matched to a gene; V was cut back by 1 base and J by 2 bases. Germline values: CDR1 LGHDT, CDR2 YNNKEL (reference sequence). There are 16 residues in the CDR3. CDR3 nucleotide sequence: TGTGCCAGCAGCCAAGGCTTTGGGGGGGCCTACAATGAGCAGTTCTTC. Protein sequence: CASSQGFGGAYNEQFF.

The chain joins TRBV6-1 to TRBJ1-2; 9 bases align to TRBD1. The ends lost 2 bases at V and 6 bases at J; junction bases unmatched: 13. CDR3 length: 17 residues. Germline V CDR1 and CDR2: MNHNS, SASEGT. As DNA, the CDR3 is TGTGCCAGCAGTGAACACCGGGACAGGGCAGTGTACCATGGCTACACCTTC. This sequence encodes CASSEHRDRAVYHGYTF.

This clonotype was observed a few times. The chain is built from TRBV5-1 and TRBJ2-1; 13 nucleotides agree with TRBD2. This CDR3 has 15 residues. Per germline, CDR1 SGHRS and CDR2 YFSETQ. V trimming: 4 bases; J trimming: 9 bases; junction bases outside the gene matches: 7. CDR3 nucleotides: TGCGCCAGCAGCCCAGGACTAGCGGGGGCCCCTGAGCAGTTCTTC. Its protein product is CASSPGLAGAPEQFF.

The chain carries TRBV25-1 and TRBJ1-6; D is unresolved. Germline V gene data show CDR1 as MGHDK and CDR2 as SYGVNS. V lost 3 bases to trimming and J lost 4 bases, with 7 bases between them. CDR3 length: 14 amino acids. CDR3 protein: CASSDQAYNSPLHF. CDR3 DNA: TGTGCCAGCAGTGACCAAGCATATAATTCACCCCTCCACTTT. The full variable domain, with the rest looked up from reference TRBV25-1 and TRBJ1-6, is EADIYQTPRYLVIGTGKKITLECSQTMGHDKMYWYQQDPGMELHLIHYSYGVNSTEKGDLSSESTVSRIRTEHFPLTLESARPSHTSQYLCASSDQAYNSPLHFGNGTRLTVT.

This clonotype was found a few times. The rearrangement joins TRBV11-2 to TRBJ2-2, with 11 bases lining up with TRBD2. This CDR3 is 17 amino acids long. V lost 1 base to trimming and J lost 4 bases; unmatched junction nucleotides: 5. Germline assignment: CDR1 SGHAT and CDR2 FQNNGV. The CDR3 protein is CASSLGETSGVTGELFF. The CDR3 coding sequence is TGTGCCAGCAGCTTAGGCGAGACTAGCGGGGTCACCGGGGAGCTGTTTTTT.

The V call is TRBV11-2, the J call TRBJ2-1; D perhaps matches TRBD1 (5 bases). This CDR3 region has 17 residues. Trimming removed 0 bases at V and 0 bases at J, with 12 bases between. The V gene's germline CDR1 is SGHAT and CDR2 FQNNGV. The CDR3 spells CASSLEGRGISYNEQFF. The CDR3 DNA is TGTGCCAGCAGCTTAGAGGGTAGGGGTATCTCCTACAATGAGCAGTTCTTC.

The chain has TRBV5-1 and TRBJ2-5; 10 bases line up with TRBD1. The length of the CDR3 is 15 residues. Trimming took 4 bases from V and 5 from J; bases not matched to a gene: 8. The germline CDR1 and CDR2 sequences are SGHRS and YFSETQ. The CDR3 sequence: CASSPGQGMVETQYF. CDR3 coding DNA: TGCGCCAGCAGCCCGGGACAGGGGATGGTGGAGACCCAGTACTTC.

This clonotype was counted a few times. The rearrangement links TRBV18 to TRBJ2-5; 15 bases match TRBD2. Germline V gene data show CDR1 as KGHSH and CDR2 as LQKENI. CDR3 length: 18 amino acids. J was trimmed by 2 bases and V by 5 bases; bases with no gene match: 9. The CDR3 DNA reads TGTGCCAGCTCAAGAGGGACTAGCGGGGGGACCATACAAGAGACCCAGTACTTC. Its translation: CASSRGTSGGTIQETQYF. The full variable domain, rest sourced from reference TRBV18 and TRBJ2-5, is NAGVMQNPRHLVRRRGQEARLRCSPMKGHSHVYWYRQLPEEGLKFMVYLQKENIIDESGMPKERFSAEFPKEGPSILRIQQVVRGDSAAYFCASSRGTSGGTIQETQYFGPGTRLLVL.

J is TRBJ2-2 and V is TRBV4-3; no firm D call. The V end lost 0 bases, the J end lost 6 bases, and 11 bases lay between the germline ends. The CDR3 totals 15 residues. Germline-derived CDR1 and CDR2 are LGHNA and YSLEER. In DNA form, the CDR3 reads TGCGCCAGCAGCCAAGAGTCGAGCCTCCCCGGGGAGCTGTTTTTT. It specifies CASSQESSLPGELFF.

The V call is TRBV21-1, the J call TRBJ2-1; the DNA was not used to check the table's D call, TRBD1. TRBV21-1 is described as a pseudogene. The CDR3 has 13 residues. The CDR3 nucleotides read TGTGCCAGCAGCGGACAGGGGTTATATGAGCAGTTCTTC. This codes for CASSGQGLYEQFF.

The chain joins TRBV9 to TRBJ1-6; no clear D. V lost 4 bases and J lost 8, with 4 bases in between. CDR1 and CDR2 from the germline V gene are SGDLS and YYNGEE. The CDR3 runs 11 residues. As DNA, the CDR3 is TGTGCCAGCAGCAACGATTCACCCCTCCACTTT. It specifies CASSNDSPLHF.

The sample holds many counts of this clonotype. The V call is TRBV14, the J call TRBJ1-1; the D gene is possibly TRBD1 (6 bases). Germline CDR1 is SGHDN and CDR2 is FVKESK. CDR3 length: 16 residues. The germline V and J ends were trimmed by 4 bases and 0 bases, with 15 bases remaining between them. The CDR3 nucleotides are TGTGCCAGCAGCCCCCTGGTACAGGGTATGAACACTGAAGCTTTCTTT. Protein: CASSPLVQGMNTEAFF.